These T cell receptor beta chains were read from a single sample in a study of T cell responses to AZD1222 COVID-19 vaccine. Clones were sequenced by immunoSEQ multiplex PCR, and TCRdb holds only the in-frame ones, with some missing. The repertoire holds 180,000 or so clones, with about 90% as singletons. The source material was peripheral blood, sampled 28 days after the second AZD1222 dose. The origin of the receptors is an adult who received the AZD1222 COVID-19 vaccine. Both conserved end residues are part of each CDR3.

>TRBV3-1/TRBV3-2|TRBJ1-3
CASSQVDKTSGNTIYF
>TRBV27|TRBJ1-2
CASSGTGGYGYTF
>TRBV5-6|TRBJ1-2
CASSLWGSSTGYYGYTF
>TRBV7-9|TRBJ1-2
CASSLGADGYTF
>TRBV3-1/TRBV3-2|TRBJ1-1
CASSQRTANTEAFF
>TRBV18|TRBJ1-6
CASSPGQGLSPLHF
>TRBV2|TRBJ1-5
CASSAGRSNQPQHF
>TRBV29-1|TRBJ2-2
CSVRLNPGELFF
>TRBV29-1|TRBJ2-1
CSVEDGAEQFF
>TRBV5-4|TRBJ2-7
CASSLDRASEQYF
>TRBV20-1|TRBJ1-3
CSASPPVSGNTIYF
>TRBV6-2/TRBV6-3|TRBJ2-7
CASSYSEGEVAEQYF
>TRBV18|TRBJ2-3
CASSPPDRSRTDTQYF
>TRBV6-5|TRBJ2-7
CASSYSGGVAAEQYF
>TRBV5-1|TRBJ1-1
CASSLMDSTEAFF
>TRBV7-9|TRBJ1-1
CASSLVTAPGQGWGTEAFF
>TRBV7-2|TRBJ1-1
CASSLIGVGRTEAFF
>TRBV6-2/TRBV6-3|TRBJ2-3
CASSYSVGTDTQYF
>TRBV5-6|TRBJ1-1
CASSRQMATEAFF
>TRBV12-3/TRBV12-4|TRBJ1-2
CASGQRDRGTF
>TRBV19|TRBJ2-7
CASSILGGSYEQYF
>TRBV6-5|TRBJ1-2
CASSSDRAGYTF
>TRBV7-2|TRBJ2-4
CASSSGLAKNIQYF
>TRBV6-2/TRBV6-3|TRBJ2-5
CASSYGAGTGGETQYF
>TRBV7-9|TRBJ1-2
CASSLEGAGYGYTF
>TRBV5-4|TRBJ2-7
CASSLTVSGSYEQYF
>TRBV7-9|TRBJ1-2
CASSYSDRVVYGYTF
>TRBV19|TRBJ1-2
CARHQGAGGNYGYTF
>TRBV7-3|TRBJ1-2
CASSLTGLEGYTF
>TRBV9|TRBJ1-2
CASSVAPNRVWYGYTF
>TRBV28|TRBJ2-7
CASSLGTIPYEQYF
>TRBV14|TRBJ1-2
CASRHGGGGYTF
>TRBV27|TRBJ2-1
CASSLTTGIYNEQFF
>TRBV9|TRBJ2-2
CASSVSPLYGGELFF
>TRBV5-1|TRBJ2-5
CASSPIPGGEETQYF
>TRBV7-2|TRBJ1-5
CASSLGQGGQPQHF
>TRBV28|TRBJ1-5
CASSFLALNQPQHF
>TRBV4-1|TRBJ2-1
CASSLTSGDYYEQFF
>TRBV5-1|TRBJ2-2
CASSLALAGAGELFF
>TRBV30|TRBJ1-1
CAWIPGRLFVAFF
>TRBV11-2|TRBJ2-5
CASSLWEMETQYF
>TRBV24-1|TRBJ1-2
CATSDPTGGENGYTF
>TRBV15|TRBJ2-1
CATSTRDNYNEQFF
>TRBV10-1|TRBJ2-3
CASCEGAPTDTQYF
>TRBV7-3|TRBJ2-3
CASSFGLAVTDTQYF
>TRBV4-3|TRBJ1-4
CASSQEIGGGSEKLFF
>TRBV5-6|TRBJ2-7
CASSLQASREQYF
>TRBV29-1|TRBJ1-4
CSVALNEKLFF
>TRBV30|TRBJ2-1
CAWGQGGNEQFF
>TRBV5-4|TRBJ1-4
CASSLGSGRDREKLFF
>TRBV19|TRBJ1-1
CASSLHTTGTTTEAFF
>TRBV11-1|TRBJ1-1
CASSSHTEAFF
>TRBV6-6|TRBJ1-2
CASRKVGGYTF
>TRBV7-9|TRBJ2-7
CASSAQGGYEQYF
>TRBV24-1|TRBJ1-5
CATSDRVNQPQHF